The sequence of this T cell receptor beta chain was determined in a study of T cells in women clearing cervical HPV infection. Study-wide results and limits: Controls had more TRBV6-7 (approximately 0.15%) than cases (roughly 0.11%).

Prevalent HPV16 infections were excluded; only incident single HPV16 infections included. The CDR3 covers 15 residues. The trim removed 5 bases at V and 3 bases at J, leaving 10 bases unmatched. Germline lookup yields CDR1 DFQATT and CDR2 SNEGSKA (reference sequence). In the case of this clone: The target antigen is unknown. The read terminates 3 residues ahead of where the CDR3 ends, so the germline J gene completes it.

Assay used: immunoSEQ multiplex PCR; TCRdb lists only in-frame clones, some missing. The sample shows fewer than 40,000 clones, and approximately 6.8% sits with its ten largest clones. The sequenced sample was blood buffy coat. The V call is TRBV20-1, the J call TRBJ1-1; TRBD1 matches at 9 bases. The receptor comes from a woman aged 18 to 75 with a cervical HPV16 infection that either progressed to CIN3+ or cleared (not recorded which). The sequenced part of the CDR3 DNA is TGCAGTGCTCTAGCCGTACAGGGGGCTCACACTGAA. Its protein product is CSALAVQGAHTE. The full CDR3 is CSALAVQGAHTEAFF.